This T cell receptor beta chain appears in the sequencing data of a study of blood T cells in healthy people across ages. Peripheral blood, around 9.4 milliliters per donor, was collected. A sample-barcoded 5' primer and a J-beta primer mix were used in a second PCR of roughly 6 to 11 cycles. TCRdb fed the 5' RACE reads into MiXCR, producing one record per CDR3 protein. Of just over 800,000 distinct CDR3 sequences in the sample, under 80% were seen once. The CDR3 has 14 amino acids. Germline CDR1 SQVTM, CDR2 ANQGSEA. The V end lost 2 bases, the J end lost 1 base, and 11 bases lay between the germline ends.

Material for sequencing was blood. The sequence was collected from a man aged 30 to 39 in good health. The J gene is TRBJ2-5, the V gene TRBV29-1, with a possible D match to TRBD1 (5 bases). The CDR3 protein is CSVETQGPQETQYF. The DNA of the CDR3 is TGCAGCGTTGAAACGCAGGGCCCCCAAGAGACCCAGTACTTC. The full variable domain, in which reference TRBV29-1 and TRBJ2-5 provide the parts outside the CDR3, is SAVISQKPSRDICQRGTSLTIQCQVDSQVTMMFWYRQQPGQSLTLIATANQGSEATYESGFVIDKFPISRPNLTFSTLTVSNMSPEDSSIYLCSVETQGPQETQYFGPGTRLLVL.